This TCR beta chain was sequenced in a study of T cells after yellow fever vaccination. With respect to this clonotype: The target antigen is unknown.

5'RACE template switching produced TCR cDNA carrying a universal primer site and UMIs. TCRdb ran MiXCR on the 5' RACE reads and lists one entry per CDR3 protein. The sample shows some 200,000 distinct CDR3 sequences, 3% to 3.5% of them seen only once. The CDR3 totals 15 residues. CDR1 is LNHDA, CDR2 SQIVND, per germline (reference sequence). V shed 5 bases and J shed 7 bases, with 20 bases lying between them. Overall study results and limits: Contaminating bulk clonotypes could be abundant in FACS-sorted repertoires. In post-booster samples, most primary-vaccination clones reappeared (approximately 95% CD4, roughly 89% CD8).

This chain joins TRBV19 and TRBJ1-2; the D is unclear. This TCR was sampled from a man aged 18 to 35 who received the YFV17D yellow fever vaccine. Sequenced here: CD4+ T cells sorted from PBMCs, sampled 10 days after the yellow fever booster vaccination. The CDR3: CASSLIEQRLAGYTF. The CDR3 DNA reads TGTGCCAGTAGTCTAATCGAACAGCGGCTGGCTGGCTACACCTTC. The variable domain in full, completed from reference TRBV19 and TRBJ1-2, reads DGGITQSPKYLFRKEGQNVTLSCEQNLNHDAMYWYRQDPGQGLRLIYYSQIVNDFQKGDIAEGYSVSREKKESFPLTVTSAQKNPTAFYLCASSLIEQRLAGYTFGSGTRLTVV.